The 17 T cell receptor beta chains in this list originate from one sample, sequenced in a study of regulatory T cells in long-lasting Graves disease. Regarding time point: newly diagnosed GD, antithyroid drugs for less than 3 months. PBMCs were the source of the RNA used for TCR sequencing. According to the study, TCR beta libraries were built with iRepertoire HTBI primers and CDR3-region Arm-PCR. TCRdb itself ran the multiplex PCR reads through MiXCR, one entry per CDR3 protein. The table shows about 440,000 distinct CDR3 sequences, with about a sixth occurring only once. In addition, the sample was reused for a study of T cells in Graves' hyperthyroidism and ophthalmopathy.

Sequences were derived from peripheral blood mononuclear cells (PBMCs), sampled at new diagnosis, from a patient treated with antithyroid drugs. The receptors here all came from a woman under 30 with Graves disease.

This clonotype has a count of ten or more. The chain joins TRBV3-1 to TRBJ2-3; D remains unclear. V was clipped by 0 bases and J by 0 bases, with 4 bases between them. The germline V gene encodes CDR1 LGHDT and CDR2 YNNKEL (reference sequence). CDR3 length equals 14 residues. CDR3 nucleotide sequence: TGTGCCAGCAGCCAAGAAGGAAGCACAGATACGCAGTATTTT. Its protein product is CASSQEGSTDTQYF.

The genes are TRBV7-2 and TRBJ2-1; 7 nucleotides match TRBD1. Looked up from germline, CDR1 is SGHTA and CDR2 is FQGNSA. There are 14 residues in the CDR3. After removal of 7 bases from V and 5 bases from J, the junction contained 8 bases not matched to a gene. The CDR3 coding sequence is TGTGCCAGCACCCCACAGGGGATCAACAATGAGCAGTTCTTC. It encodes CASTPQGINNEQFF.

The V and J genes are TRBV12-3 or TRBV12-4 and TRBJ2-1, with TRBD2 as a possible D gene (6 bases). Trimming took 2 bases from V and 8 from J, leaving 22 bases between them. CDR3 size: 17 residues. The CDR3 region has the DNA TGTGCCAGCAGTTTAAGGCTTGGTGCGGGATCTTTCGATGAGCAGTTCTTC. Translated: CASSLRLGAGSFDEQFF.

This clonotype has a count of ten or more. An end of the junction does not agree with germline; a read error may underlie this. The genes are TRBV11-2 and TRBJ1-1; a possible D gene is TRBD1 (5 bases). Germline V CDR1 and CDR2: SGHAT, FQNNGV. This CDR3 region has 15 residues. CDR3 coding DNA: TGTGCCAGCAGCTTAGTGAAGGTGAGGGGTTTGAATTCCCGTTTT. It yields the protein CASSLVKVRGLNSRF.

The genes are TRBV6-1 and TRBJ2-2, with 12 bases aligning to TRBD1. This CDR3 has 12 residues. Germline CDR1 MNHNS, CDR2 SASEGT. Trimming took 6 bases from V and 14 from J; bases not matched to a gene: 4. CDR3 amino acids: CASSPGTGGLFF. The CDR3 DNA follows: TGTGCCAGCAGCCCCGGGACAGGGGGCCTGTTTTTT.

This clonotype was recorded many times. The chain uses TRBV12-3 or TRBV12-4 and TRBJ2-3, with TRBD2 identical over 13 bases. CDR3 length: 14 amino acids. Germline trimming cut 5 bases from V and 7 bases from J; bases unmatched to any gene: 3. CDR3 sequence: CASSRTSGRYTQYF. CDR3 DNA sequence: TGTGCCAGCAGTCGGACTAGCGGGAGATATACGCAGTATTTT.

This clonotype was found a few times. V gene TRBV6-1 combines with J gene TRBJ1-5; D possibly corresponds to TRBD1 (6 bases). The V end was cut by 2 bases, the J end by 7 bases, with 18 bases between. The germline gives CDR1 MNHNS, CDR2 SASEGT. The CDR3 is made up of 16 amino acids. CDR3 bases: TGTGCCAGCAGTGAACCCTCGCGAGGGGGATTCCAGCCCCAGCATTTT. This encodes CASSEPSRGGFQPQHF.

J is TRBJ1-6 and V is TRBV6-5; D not certain. The CDR3 runs to 17 residues. Deletions cut 0 bases from V and 8 bases from J, with 17 bases between. Germline assignment: CDR1 MNHEY and CDR2 SVGAGI. CDR3 amino acids: CASSYSISRYGDSPLHF. CDR3 sequence (DNA): TGTGCCAGCAGTTACTCTATATCGCGGTACGGGGATTCACCCCTCCACTTT.

This chain connects TRBV5-6 to TRBJ1-1, with D hard to call. Trimming took 5 bases from V and 3 from J, leaving 8 bases between them. This CDR3 region has 12 residues. Germline loops: CDR1 SGHDT, CDR2 YYEEEE. The CDR3 spells CASSFGHTEAFF. CDR3 nucleotides: TGTGCCAGCAGTTTTGGCCACACTGAAGCTTTCTTT.

This clonotype was found a few times. This chain uses TRBV6-1 with TRBJ1-4, with D possibly being TRBD1 (6 bases). Germline V gene data show CDR1 as MNHNS and CDR2 as SASEGT. CDR3 length: 15 residues. V was shortened by 5 bases and J by 8 bases, with 18 bases between the two germline ends. CDR3 in DNA: TGTGCCAGCAGTCCCAAGTGGGGGGGCGTGGAAAAACTGTTTTTT. It specifies CASSPKWGGVEKLFF.

About this clonotype itself: One end of the junction does not line up with germline, which may come from a read error. This chain uses TRBV5-6 with TRBJ2-1; 9 nucleotides match TRBD1. Germline CDR1 SGHDT, CDR2 YYEEEE. CDR3 length: 13 residues. CDR3 nucleotides: TGTGCCGGCAGCCGGGACAGGGTTTTCGAGCAGTTCTTC. It yields the protein CAGSRDRVFEQFF.

This chain uses TRBV9 with TRBJ2-2; 9 bases line up with TRBD2. CDR3 length: 18 amino acids. Germline V gene data show CDR1 as SGDLS and CDR2 as YYNGEE. V gave up 3 bases and J gave up 6 bases; unmatched junction bases: 15. In nucleotides, the CDR3 is TGTGCCAGCAGCGGAGGGAGGACTAGCGCGATCTTGGCCGGGGAGCTGTTTTTT. This gives the protein CASSGGRTSAILAGELFF. Complete variable domain (other parts from reference TRBV9 and TRBJ2-2): DSGVTQTPKHLITATGQRVTLRCSPRSGDLSVYWYQQSLDQGLQFLIQYYNGEERAKGNILERFSAQQFPDLHSELNLSSLELGDSALYFCASSGGRTSAILAGELFFGEGSRLTVL.

This clonotype showed up many times. The gene calls are TRBV18 and TRBJ2-1; the D gene is possibly TRBD1 (5 bases). CDR1 is KGHSH, CDR2 LQKENI, per germline. The CDR3 runs 17 residues. V lost 4 bases and J 6 bases, leaving 22 bases between the germline ends. CDR3 sequence: CASSHYSPGQGGNEQFF. The DNA of the CDR3 is TGTGCCAGCTCACACTACAGCCCTGGGCAGGGTGGCAATGAGCAGTTCTTC.

About this clonotype itself: A much larger clone sits a single nucleotide away, making a read error possible. This chain uses TRBV30 with TRBJ1-2, with D maybe TRBD1 (6 bases). The germline gives CDR1 GTSNPN, CDR2 SVGIG (reference sequence). The CDR3 has 13 residues. The germline V and J ends were trimmed by 6 bases and 3 bases, with 14 bases remaining between them. CDR3 amino acids: CACRDKEDYGYTF. Written as DNA, the CDR3 is TGTGCCTGTAGGGACAAAGAGGACTATGGCTACACCTTC.

V and J are TRBV5-1 and TRBJ2-4; TRBD1 agrees at 11 bases. The length of the CDR3 is 16 residues. Germline assignment: CDR1 SGHRS and CDR2 YFSETQ. Germline trimming cut 3 bases from V and 1 base from J; bases unmatched to any gene: 3. The DNA of the CDR3 is TGCGCCAGCAGCTCCTGGGACAGGGGGGCCAAAAACATTCAGTACTTC. Translated: CASSSWDRGAKNIQYF.

The CDR3 DNA follows: TGTGCCAGCAGTTATGCGGGAGTTTACAATGAGCAGTTCTTC. Encoded protein: CASSYAGVYNEQFF. This rearrangement joins TRBV12-3 or TRBV12-4 to TRBJ2-1; 7 bases fit TRBD2. After removal of 4 bases from V and 4 bases from J, the junction contained 4 bases not matched to a gene. The CDR3 sequence is 14 residues long.

The J gene is TRBJ1-5, the V gene TRBV6-2 or TRBV6-3, with a weak D call TRBD1 (5 bases). This CDR3 contains 16 residues. Germline V gene data show CDR1 as MNHEY and CDR2 as SVGEGT. V was trimmed by 2 bases and J by 7 bases, leaving 18 bases between them. For the CDR3, the DNA is TGTGCCAGCAGTTACCCGAGAGGGGCCGTTGGGCAGCCCCAGCATTTT. It specifies CASSYPRGAVGQPQHF.